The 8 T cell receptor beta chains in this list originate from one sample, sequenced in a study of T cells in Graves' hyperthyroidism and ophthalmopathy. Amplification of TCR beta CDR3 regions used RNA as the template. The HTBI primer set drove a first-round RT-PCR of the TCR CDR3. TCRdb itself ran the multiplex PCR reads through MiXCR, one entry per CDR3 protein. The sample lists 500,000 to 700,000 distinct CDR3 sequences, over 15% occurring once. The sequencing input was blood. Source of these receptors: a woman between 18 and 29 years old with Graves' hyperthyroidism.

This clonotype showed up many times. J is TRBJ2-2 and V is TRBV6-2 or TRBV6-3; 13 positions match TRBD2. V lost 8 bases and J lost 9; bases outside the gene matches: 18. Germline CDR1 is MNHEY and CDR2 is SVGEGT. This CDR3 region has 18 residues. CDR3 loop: CASSSHPVLAGGRRELFF. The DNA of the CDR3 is TGTGCCAGCTCCTCTCACCCCGTACTAGCGGGGGGGCGAAGGGAGCTGTTTTTT.

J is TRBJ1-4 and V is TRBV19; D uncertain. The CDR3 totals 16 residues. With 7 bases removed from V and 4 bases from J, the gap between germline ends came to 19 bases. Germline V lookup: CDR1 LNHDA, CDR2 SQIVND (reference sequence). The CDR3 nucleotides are TGTGCCAGTACACCCTTTGGTAGCAGCCGTAATGAAAAACTGTTTTTT. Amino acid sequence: CASTPFGSSRNEKLFF.

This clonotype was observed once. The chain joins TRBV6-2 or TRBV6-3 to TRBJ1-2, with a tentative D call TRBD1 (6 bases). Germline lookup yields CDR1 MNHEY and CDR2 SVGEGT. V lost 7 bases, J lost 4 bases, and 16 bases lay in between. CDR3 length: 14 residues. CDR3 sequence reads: CASKFRQEFYGYTF. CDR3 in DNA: TGTGCCAGCAAATTTCGACAGGAGTTCTATGGCTACACCTTC.

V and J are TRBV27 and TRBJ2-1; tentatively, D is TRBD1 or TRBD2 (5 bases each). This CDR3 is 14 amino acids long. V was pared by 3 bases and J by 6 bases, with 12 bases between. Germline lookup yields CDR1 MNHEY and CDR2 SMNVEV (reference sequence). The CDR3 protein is CASSFSGAGNEQFF. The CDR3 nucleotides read TGTGCCAGCAGTTTCTCTGGGGCGGGCAATGAGCAGTTCTTC.

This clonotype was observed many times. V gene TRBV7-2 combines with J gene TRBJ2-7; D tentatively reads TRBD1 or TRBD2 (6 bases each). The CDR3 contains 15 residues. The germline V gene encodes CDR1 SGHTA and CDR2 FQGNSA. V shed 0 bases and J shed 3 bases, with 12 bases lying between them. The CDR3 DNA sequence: TGTGCCAGCAGCTTAGCGCATGAGGGGGGCTACGAGCAGTACTTC. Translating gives CASSLAHEGGYEQYF.

CDR3 in amino acids: CASSSGGKHHDEQYF. CDR3 DNA sequence: TGTGCCAGCAGCTCCGGCGGGAAACATCACGACGAGCAGTACTTC. The chain employs TRBV3-1 and TRBJ2-7; TRBD2 might be the D (6 bases). CDR3 length equals 15 residues. Germline loops: CDR1 LGHDT, CDR2 YNNKEL (reference sequence). V lost 5 bases, J lost 5 bases, and 19 bases lay in between.

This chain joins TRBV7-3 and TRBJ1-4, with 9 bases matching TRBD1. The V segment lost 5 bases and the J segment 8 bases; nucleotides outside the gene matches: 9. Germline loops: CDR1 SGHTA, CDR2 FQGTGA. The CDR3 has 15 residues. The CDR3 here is CASSNQQGAFEKLFF. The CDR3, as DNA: TGTGCCAGCAGCAACCAACAGGGGGCTTTCGAAAAACTGTTTTTT.

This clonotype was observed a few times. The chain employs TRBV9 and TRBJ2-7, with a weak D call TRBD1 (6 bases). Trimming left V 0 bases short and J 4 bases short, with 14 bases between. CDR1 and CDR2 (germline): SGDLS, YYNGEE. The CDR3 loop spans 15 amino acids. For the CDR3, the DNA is TGTGCCAGCAGCGTAGGTGTGGGGACACTTTACGAGCAGTACTTC. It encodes CASSVGVGTLYEQYF. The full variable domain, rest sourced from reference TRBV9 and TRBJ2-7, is DSGVTQTPKHLITATGQRVTLRCSPRSGDLSVYWYQQSLDQGLQFLIQYYNGEERAKGNILERFSAQQFPDLHSELNLSSLELGDSALYFCASSVGVGTLYEQYFGPGTRLTVT.